This T cell receptor beta chain was observed in a study of CD8 T cells in ankylosing spondylitis. The V gene's germline CDR1 is LGHDT and CDR2 YNNKEL (reference sequence). The CDR3 length is 14 residues. The V end lost 1 base, the J end lost 8 bases, and 12 bases lay between the germline ends. This clonotype turned up a few times. Each CDR3 protein is one row after TCRdb ran MiXCR on the 5' RACE reads. The repertoire holds 300,000 to 350,000 distinct CDR3 sequences, with roughly 20% as singletons. The sequence was collected from a female donor with ankylosing spondylitis or in good health (not recorded which). The sample comprised blood, either unsorted or a sorted T cell fraction (not recorded which). This sequence joins TRBV3-1 and TRBJ2-4, with D possibly TRBD1 on 6 matching bases. CDR3 sequence reads: CASSQAQGRDIQYF. The CDR3 DNA follows: TGTGCCAGCAGCCAAGCACAGGGACGCGACATTCAGTACTTC.